Presented here are 18 T cell receptor beta chains from one specimen sequenced in a study of CD8+CD57+ T cells in acquired aplastic anemia. All sequencing subjects had displayed CD8+CD57+ cell expansion on flow cytometry. Researchers used genomic DNA as the template to profile TCR beta VDJ and CDR3. TCRdb reprocessed the reads via MiXCR and lists one record per CDR3 protein. Of 150,000 or so distinct CDR3 sequences listed, roughly 48% are singletons. The sample comprised sorted CD4+, CD8+, or CD8+CD57+ T cells (not recorded which) from PBMCs. These receptors were obtained from a human donor with aplastic anemia.

This clonotype has ten or more counts. The chain combines TRBV6-1 with TRBJ1-1, with D tentatively TRBD1 (5 bases). V lost 7 bases, J lost 0 bases, and 12 bases lay in between. The germline gives CDR1 MNHNS, CDR2 SASEGT. The CDR3 covers 14 residues. CDR3 sequence (DNA): TGTGCCAGCACGAGGGGCGGGGTGAACACTGAAGCTTTCTTT. It codes for CASTRGGVNTEAFF.

This clonotype was seen many times. V and J are TRBV6-1 and TRBJ2-2, with a weak D call TRBD1 (5 bases). Deletions cut 1 base from V and 13 bases from J, with 10 bases between. CDR1 and CDR2 (germline): MNHNS, SASEGT. This CDR3 is built from 12 residues. CDR3 loop: CASSEGQSRLFF. The CDR3 DNA follows: TGTGCCAGCAGTGAAGGACAGTCCCGGCTGTTTTTT.

This chain links TRBV10-1 with TRBJ1-1, with D unresolved. In germline, CDR1 is WNHNN, CDR2 SYGVQD (reference sequence). This CDR3 comprises 12 residues. The ends were cut back, 3 bases at V and 5 bases at J, with 7 bases in the middle. CDR3 protein: CASSEGSTEAFF. In DNA form, the CDR3 reads TGCGCCAGCAGTGAAGGGTCTACTGAAGCTTTCTTT.

The chain recombines TRBV6-2 or TRBV6-3 with TRBJ1-5; a possible D gene is TRBD1 (6 bases). V gave up 7 bases and J gave up 7 bases, with 20 bases separating them. Per germline, CDR1 MNHEY and CDR2 SVGEGT. There are 15 residues in the CDR3. This chain's CDR3 is CASKSDRLNTQPQHF. CDR3 coding DNA: TGTGCCAGCAAATCGGACAGACTAAACACACAGCCCCAGCATTTT.

As to this clonotype: At one end, the junction sequence differs from germline, possibly due to a read error. The chain combines TRBV10-1 with TRBJ1-1; possible D gene TRBD1, 6 bases. Germline V gene lookup returns CDR1 WNHNN and CDR2 SYGVQD (reference sequence). The CDR3 extends over 14 amino acids. The CDR3 bases are TGCGCCAGCAGTTCCAGGGGTGGGTACACTGAGGCTTTCTTT. Protein product: CASSSRGGYTEAFF.

With regard to this clonotype: A much bigger clone sits one base away, suggesting this may be a read error. The rearrangement links TRBV19 to TRBJ2-3; 12 nucleotides match TRBD2. Germline loops: CDR1 LNHDA, CDR2 SQIVND (reference sequence). The CDR3 is made up of 18 amino acids. CDR3 region: CAGSPWTSGAPQGSTQYF. The CDR3 DNA reads TGTGCCGGTAGTCCATGGACTAGCGGGGCCCCCCAGGGGAGTACGCAGTATTTT.

This clonotype was counted ten times or more. The J gene is TRBJ2-7, the V gene TRBV5-1, with TRBD1 matching over 12 bases. The germline V gene encodes CDR1 SGHRS and CDR2 YFSETQ. Unmatched junction bases numbered 14, after V lost 4 bases and J lost 6 bases. This CDR3 is 17 amino acids long. In DNA, the CDR3 is TGCGCCAGCAGCCCAGAACCGGGACAGGGGGCGTATAGCGAGCAGTACTTC. Translation: CASSPEPGQGAYSEQYF.

This rearrangement joins TRBV6-1 to TRBJ2-1, with 13 bases aligning to TRBD2. This CDR3 is 17 amino acids long. Unmatched junction bases numbered 9, after V lost 3 bases and J lost 7 bases. The germline V gene has CDR1 MNHNS and CDR2 SASEGT. The CDR3 here is CASSDTSGGALLNEQFF. Here the CDR3 DNA reads TGTGCCAGCAGTGATACTAGCGGGGGGGCTCTTTTGAATGAGCAGTTCTTC.

The rearrangement links TRBV10-3 to TRBJ2-7; tentatively, D is TRBD2 (5 bases). CDR1 is ENHRY and CDR2 is SYGVKD in the germline V gene. The CDR3 covers 12 residues. With 10 bases removed from V and 6 bases from J, the gap between germline ends came to 16 bases. CDR3 nucleotide sequence: TGTGCCAGCAGCCAGGATCGGGGCGAGCAGTACTTC. This gives the protein CASSQDRGEQYF.

As regards this clonotype: One junction end does not reproduce the germline sequence, and a read error may be involved. The genes are TRBV2 and TRBJ2-7; 10 positions agree with TRBD2. Per the germline V gene, CDR1 is SNHLY and CDR2 is FYNNEI. CDR3 length: 15 residues. As DNA, the CDR3 is TGTGCCAATACCATACAGAGCGGGAGGGCCTACAAGCAGTACTTC. It codes for CANTIQSGRAYKQYF.

This clonotype occurred a few times. The chain uses TRBV2 and TRBJ1-5, with no clear D. With 6 bases removed from V and 5 bases from J, the gap between germline ends came to 11 bases. CDR3 length equals 13 residues. Germline V lookup: CDR1 SNHLY, CDR2 FYNNEI. The CDR3 DNA is TGTGCCAGCAGCGCGACCATCGATCAGCCCCAGCATTTT. Residues: CASSATIDQPQHF. The full variable domain, its missing parts supplied by reference TRBV2 and TRBJ1-5, is EPEVTQTPSHQVTQMGQEVILRCVPISNHLYFYWYRQILGQKVEFLVSFYNNEISEKSEIFDDQFSVERPDGSNFTLKIRSTKLEDSAMYFCASSATIDQPQHFGDGTRLSIL.

This clonotype was observed at least ten times. The V gene is TRBV9, the J gene TRBJ2-2; D is perhaps TRBD1 (5 bases). This CDR3 spans 14 amino acids. The V and J ends lost 4 bases and 5 bases respectively, with 12 bases between them. Looked up from germline, CDR1 is SGDLS and CDR2 is YYNGEE. The DNA of the CDR3 is TGTGCCAGCAGCCGCCAGACAGAAACCGGGGAGCTGTTTTTT. Encoded protein: CASSRQTETGELFF.

This sequence joins TRBV10-3 and TRBJ2-3; D is ambiguous. Germline V gene lookup returns CDR1 ENHRY and CDR2 SYGVKD. The CDR3 loop spans 17 amino acids. V shed 4 bases and J shed 4 bases, with 21 bases lying between them. The CDR3 is CAISGQGVQAMADTQYF. In nucleotides, the CDR3 is TGTGCCATCAGTGGCCAAGGCGTGCAGGCCATGGCAGATACGCAGTATTTT.

The genes are TRBV4-1 and TRBJ1-6; TRBD1 matches at 9 bases. The CDR3 sequence is 16 residues long. With 0 bases clipped from V and 9 bases from J, the junction kept 6 bases outside the gene matches. Looked up from germline, CDR1 is MGHRA and CDR2 is YSYEKL. The CDR3 loop reads CASSQEDRGLISPLHF. The CDR3 coding sequence is TGCGCCAGCAGCCAAGAGGACAGGGGCTTGATTTCACCCCTCCACTTT.

The chain is built from TRBV12-3 or TRBV12-4 and TRBJ2-1; 11 bases line up with TRBD1. V trimming: 3 bases; J trimming: 7 bases; junction bases outside the gene matches: 8. This CDR3 region has 16 residues. For the CDR3, the DNA is TGTGCCAGCAGTTTCAATCTCGGGACAGGGGGGAATGAGCAGTTCTTC. Amino acid sequence: CASSFNLGTGGNEQFF.

Regarding this clonotype: A read error is possible here, since a much larger clone lies one base away. The V call is TRBV11-2, the J call TRBJ2-6; D remains ambiguous. Germline assignment: CDR1 SGHAT and CDR2 FQNNGV. V dropped 5 bases and J dropped 2 bases, with 10 bases sitting between them. The CDR3 runs 15 residues. The CDR3 here is CASSRTSPGANVLTF. The CDR3 coding sequence is TGTGCCAGCAGCCGTACGTCCCCTGGGGCCAACGTCCTGACTTTC.

The chain links TRBV6-5 to TRBJ2-1; no reliable D call. The V end was cut by 0 bases, the J end by 6 bases, with 12 bases between. CDR1 and CDR2 from the germline V gene are MNHEY and SVGAGI. CDR3 length: 15 amino acids. CDR3 nucleotides: TGTGCCAGCAGTTACTCGACTCTAGTCGTCAATGAGCAGTTCTTC. Encoded protein: CASSYSTLVVNEQFF.

This clonotype occurred many times. A much larger clone lies a single base off, so this may be a read error. J is TRBJ2-7 and V is TRBV20-1; D perhaps matches TRBD2 (6 bases). Germline V gene data show CDR1 as DFQATT and CDR2 as SNEGSKA (reference sequence). The ends were cut back, 2 bases at V and 3 bases at J, with 8 bases in the middle. CDR3 length equals 12 residues. CDR3 in amino acids: CSARRDCYEQYF. CDR3 coding DNA: TGCAGTGCTAGAAGGGACTGCTACGAGCAGTACTTC.